These T cell receptor beta chains were read from a single sample in a study of T cell clonotyping in hematopoietic cell transplantation. The data were produced by immunoSEQ multiplex PCR, yet TCRdb's version contains in-frame clones alone and is incomplete. Altogether several thousand clones are present, 70% to 85% being singletons, with the ten largest covering approximately 31%. Source: peripheral blood mononuclear cells, taken before stem cell transplant. The receptors originated from a man between 60 and 75 years old with acute myeloid leukemia. Some clones in this sample may be carry-over from other donors' samples. Each CDR3 is given without its conserved first and last residue. A D gene is named only where the DNA matches it firmly. Expanded clones are given a class, and other clones once, few, many or no size at all.

.,once,TRBV7-7,ASSGSVSNQPQH
.,.,TRBV28,AGSSGGNTEAF
TRBD1,.,TRBV2,ASRTGIYEQY
.,once,TRBV10-3,AISAEDAPSTDTQY
.,.,TRBV30,AFLLGTQY
.,few,TRBV30,AWSTGADYGYT
.,few,TRBV28,ASSLGGALHSGANVLT
TRBD2,.,TRBV7-3,ASSFPTGGSNEQF
TRBD1,.,TRBV28,ASSRDRVSTGELF
TRBD1,.,TRBV2,ASSEAFVGQTYGYT
TRBD1,.,TRBV5-1,ASSLFDRVVETQY
TRBD2,.,TRBV5-1,ASSTFTGTSGSTDTQY
TRBD1,.,TRBV5-4,ASSLGDRITSGANVLT
TRBD2,.,TRBV6-1,ASSDGGRTYNEQF
.,once,TRBV2,ASSEGGYEQY
TRBD2,.,TRBV5-5,ASSLTSGTYNEQF
TRBD1,.,TRBV2,ASSRGQGLEKLF
.,.,TRBV6-1,ASSEPATRSSYEQY
TRBD1,once,TRBV7-2,ASSWTGGTEAF
.,.,TRBV7-2,ASSLGQLQYNEQF
.,.,TRBV19,ASSLSGSSYNEQF
TRBD2,.,TRBV25-1,ASSAGLAPPREQY
TRBD2,few,TRBV5-1,ASGSAPGGITDTQY
.,.,TRBV10-1,ASSEFVQGIEF